This T cell receptor (beta chain) was retrieved from a study of regulatory T cells in long-lasting Graves disease (dated by TCRdb to about 2021). Notes on the research overall: Patients with newly diagnosed Graves' disease had been on antithyroid drugs for under 3 months. Peripheral blood TCR sequencing and RNA sequencing compared persistent Graves' disease patients with newly diagnosed Graves' disease patients. The study was conducted in China and was registered as a clinical trial. A total of roughly 35 samples underwent TCR sequencing: approximately 13 from persistent and about 20 from newly diagnosed Graves' disease patients.

This clonotype was picked up many times. Its antigen is not yet known. The record has no base qualities; no much larger clone is one base away. The time point label, read with the paper, signifies: newly diagnosed GD, antithyroid drugs for less than 3 months. For both TCR sequencing and RNA sequencing, RNA was extracted from PBMCs using TRIzol. Graves' disease was diagnosed according to American Thyroid Association guidelines. The patients came from an endocrinology department in Xi'an, China. Each patient gave approximately 9.7 milliliters of peripheral blood, collected in an EDTA anticoagulant tube. Ficoll Paque Plus density gradient separation was used to isolate PBMCs, and no further T cell sorting was performed. An Agilent 2100 Bioanalyzer and agarose gel were used to check RNA quality, while a NanoDrop 2000 measured RNA concentration. Library preparation used multiplex PCR. The instrument given in TCRdb is Illumina HiSeq 4000. iRepertoire HTBI primers and Arm-PCR amplification of CDR3 regions were used to construct TCR beta libraries. Before sequencing, the PCR products went through gel purification. The original pipeline was this. A total of fewer than 80 TRBV and some 15 TRBJ segments were identified across samples and were used for gene usage analysis of CDR3 amino acid clonotypes. Filtered high-quality paired reads were merged into contigs using COPE and FqMerger. Contigs were aligned with BLAST to IMGT TRBV, TRBD and TRBJ reference genes, and CDR3 was defined per IMGT. Clonotypes above 0.1% frequency were classified as highly expanded clones. Repertoire diversity was measured by Shannon entropy, and V-J evenness by the Gini coefficient. A clonotype was considered public if more than one individual shared it. Using fastp at Q25 and MiXCR, TCRdb reprocessed the public reads and kept productive beta chains. Each record represents a unique CDR3 protein, reported with the most common genes and DNA among its rows. The V and J calls were determined by TCRdb, not by the authors. Here the sample has 560,000 or so distinct CDR3 sequences; more than 15% occur a single time. The ten largest clones take up about 12% of the sample.

The germline V gene yields SGHNT for CDR1 and YENEEA for CDR2. V is pared back by 3 bases and J by 4 bases, with 7 bases lying between the germline termini. Spanning cysteine to phenylalanine, the CDR3 consists of 13 amino acids. Solely the CDR3 DNA is kept, with 39 bases framed from the first base. Findings and caveats that apply to the study as a whole: Persistent patients shared more public clonotypes among themselves (around 3,000) than newly diagnosed patients did (about 900). TRBV28, TRBJ1-2 and TRBJ2-5 were preferentially used in persistent disease, while TRBV20-1 and TRBJ2-1 were favored in newly diagnosed disease. The study examined only peripheral blood because the primary lesion, thyroid tissue, could not be accessed. Compared with newly diagnosed patients, persistent Graves' disease patients had lower TCR Shannon entropy and fewer highly expanded clones, which suggests clonal expansion. As a limitation, the authors acknowledged that the small sample size may reduce accuracy. Sequencing and analysis were restricted to the TCR beta chain.

These records were also assigned to another study, of T cells in Graves' hyperthyroidism and ophthalmopathy. As noted in the second study: Graves' hyperthyroidism was defined as stable when no progression to ophthalmopathy occurred over 18 months of follow-up. The hyperthyroidism patients were between 18 and 65 years old and newly diagnosed, with a disease duration of less than 2 months. Exclusion was applied to patients with uncontrolled infections, other autoimmune diseases, pregnancy or lactation. Diagnoses were based on clinical symptoms, serum thyroxine and TRAb, thyroid ultrasound and orbital computed tomography. The first round of RT-PCR for the TCR CDR3 was performed with the HTBI primer set and the Qiagen OneStep RT-PCR kit. Most expanded thyroid clonotypes (frequency above 0.001) were also found in blood, which suggests that blood repertoires may mirror thyroid immune responses. Ophthalmopathy was separated from stable hyperthyroidism by a 13 V-J signature model, with around 88% sensitivity and around 81% specificity obtained in cross-validation and 80%/75% obtained in testing. In validation, the model predicted progression to ophthalmopathy a median of 6.5 months before onset, with 70% to 71% sensitivity and about 72% specificity. To identify distinguishing TCR V-J signatures, a discovery cohort of roughly 100 patients was used, comprising 40 to 45 with Graves' ophthalmopathy and some 57 with stable Graves' hyperthyroidism. Whether ophthalmopathy could be predicted prospectively was tested in an independent validation cohort made up of roughly 19 hyperthyroidism patients plus 17 patients who later progressed to ophthalmopathy. The roughly 100 discovery patients were randomly split 7:3 into training and test sets. In addition, the study compared T-cell repertoires in thyroid tissue and in blood from six Graves' hyperthyroidism patients. Following sampling, methimazole starting at 30 mg daily was given to hyperthyroidism patients, and high-dose intravenous methylprednisolone was given to ophthalmopathy patients. Libraries were constructed in a second round of multiplex PCR, after which size selection and purification were performed. The libraries were sequenced on an Illumina HiSeq2000 using paired-end 100 bp reads. SOAPnuke was used to process the raw data, removing reads that contained adapters or uncalled bases, had a mean Phred below 15, or lacked an exact match to the constant primer or identifier. High-quality paired reads were merged using COPE v1.2.5, and each unique nucleotide sequence was defined as a clonotype. Clonotypes were aligned to IMGT TRBV, TRBD and TRBJ reference segments using MiTCR v1.1. The analysis was restricted to V-J combinations with a frequency above 0.0001, which together covered 99% to 99.2% of the repertoires. A TCS score was defined as the ratio between F50 (clonal expansion) and ExV (chaos), using BLOSUM62-based TCRdist between CDR3 peptides within each V-J. Welch's t-statistics and random forest reduced roughly 540 V-J features to about 12, which were used in a naive Bayes classifier (R e1071). Sample size was not statistically predetermined, and blinding of investigators to group allocation was not performed. TCR Vbeta CDR3 sequencing of some 140 peripheral blood samples (roughly 43 ophthalmopathy, around 80 hyperthyroidism and approximately 17 progressor patients) is reported in the paper.

Source: peripheral blood mononuclear cells (PBMCs), taken at new diagnosis, from a patient treated with antithyroid drugs. The receptor was derived from a man aged 18 to 29 with Graves disease. Donor details come from another sample of the same person, matched by shared clones. This sequence uses TRBV11-3 and TRBJ2-1, and perhaps TRBD1 as D gene, on 5 matching bases. The sequenced DNA is TGTGCCAGCAGCTTCGACAGATACAATGAGCAGTTCTTC. Translated, this gives CASSFDRYNEQFF.